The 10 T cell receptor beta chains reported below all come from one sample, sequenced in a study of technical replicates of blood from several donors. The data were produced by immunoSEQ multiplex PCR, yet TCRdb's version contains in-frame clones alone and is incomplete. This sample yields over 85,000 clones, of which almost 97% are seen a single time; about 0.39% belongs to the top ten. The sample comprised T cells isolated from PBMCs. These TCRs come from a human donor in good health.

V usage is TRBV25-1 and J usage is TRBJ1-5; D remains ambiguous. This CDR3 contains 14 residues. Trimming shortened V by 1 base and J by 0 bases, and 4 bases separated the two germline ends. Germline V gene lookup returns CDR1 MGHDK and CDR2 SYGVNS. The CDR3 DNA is TGTGCCAGCAGTGAATTGAGTAGCAATCAGCCCCAGCATTTT. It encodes CASSELSSNQPQHF.

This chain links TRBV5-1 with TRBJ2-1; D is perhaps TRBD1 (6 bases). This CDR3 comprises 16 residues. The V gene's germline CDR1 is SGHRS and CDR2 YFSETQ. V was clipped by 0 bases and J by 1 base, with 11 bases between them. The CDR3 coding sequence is TGCGCCAGCAGCTTGGCCTCAGGGGATTCCTACAATGAGCAGTTCTTC. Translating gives CASSLASGDSYNEQFF.

Written as DNA, the CDR3 is TGTGCCAGCAGCGTAACCCCGACAGGGGACACTGAAGCTTTCTTT. This encodes CASSVTPTGDTEAFF. V usage is TRBV9 and J usage is TRBJ1-1; 8 bases fit TRBD1. The CDR3 runs 15 residues. V lost 1 base to trimming and J lost 3 bases; unmatched junction nucleotides: 5. Germline CDR1 SGDLS, CDR2 YYNGEE.

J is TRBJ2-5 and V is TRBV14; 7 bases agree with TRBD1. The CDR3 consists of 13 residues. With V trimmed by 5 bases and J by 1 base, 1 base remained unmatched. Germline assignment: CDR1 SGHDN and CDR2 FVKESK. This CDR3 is CASSGTVQETQYF. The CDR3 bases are TGTGCCAGCAGCGGGACAGTCCAAGAGACCCAGTACTTC.

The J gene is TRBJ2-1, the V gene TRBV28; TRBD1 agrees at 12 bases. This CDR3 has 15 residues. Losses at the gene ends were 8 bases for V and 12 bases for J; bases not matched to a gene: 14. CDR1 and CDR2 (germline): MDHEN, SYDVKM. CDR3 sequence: CASESAGTGGNGQFF. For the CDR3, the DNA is TGTGCCAGCGAAAGTGCCGGGACAGGGGGCAACGGGCAGTTCTTC.

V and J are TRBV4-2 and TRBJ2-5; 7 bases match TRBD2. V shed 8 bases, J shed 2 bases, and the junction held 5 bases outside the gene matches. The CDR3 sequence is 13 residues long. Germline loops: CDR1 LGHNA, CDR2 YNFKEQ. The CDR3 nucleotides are TGTGCCAGCCGATTTAGCGGGCAAGAGACCCAGTACTTC. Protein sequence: CASRFSGQETQYF.

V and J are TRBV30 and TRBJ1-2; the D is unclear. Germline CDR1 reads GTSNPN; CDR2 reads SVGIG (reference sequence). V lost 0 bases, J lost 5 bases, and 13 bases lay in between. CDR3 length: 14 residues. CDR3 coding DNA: TGTGCCTGGAGTGTAACGGGGTTGGGGTATGGCTACACCTTC. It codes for CAWSVTGLGYGYTF.

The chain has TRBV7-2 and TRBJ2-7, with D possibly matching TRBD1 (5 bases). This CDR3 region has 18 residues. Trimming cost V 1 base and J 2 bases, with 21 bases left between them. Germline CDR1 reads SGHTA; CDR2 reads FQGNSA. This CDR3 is CASSLVSHLTATTYEQYF. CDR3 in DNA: TGTGCCAGCAGCTTAGTATCACACCTGACAGCCACCACCTACGAGCAGTACTTC.

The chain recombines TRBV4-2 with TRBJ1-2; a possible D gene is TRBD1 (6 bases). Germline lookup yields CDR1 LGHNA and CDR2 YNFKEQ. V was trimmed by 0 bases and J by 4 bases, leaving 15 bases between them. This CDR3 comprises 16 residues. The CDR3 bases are TGTGCCAGCAGCCAAGAGGAACTGCTCAGGGGCTATGGCTACACCTTC. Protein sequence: CASSQEELLRGYGYTF.

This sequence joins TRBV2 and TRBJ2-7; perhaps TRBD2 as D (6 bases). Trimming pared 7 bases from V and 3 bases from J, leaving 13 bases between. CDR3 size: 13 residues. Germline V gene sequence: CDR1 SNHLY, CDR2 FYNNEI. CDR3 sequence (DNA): TGTGCCAGCATGGAGGGACTGGGCTACGAGCAGTACTTC. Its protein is CASMEGLGYEQYF.